The rows below give T cell receptor beta chains drawn from one sample of a study of blood T cell repertoires in COVID-19. Sequencing used immunoSEQ multiplex PCR; TCRdb keeps in-frame clones, though not all of them. The sample has some 80,000 clones; over 75% are singletons. The sequenced sample was peripheral blood. These receptors all stem from a human donor in a cohort sampled during active COVID-19. CDR3s include the opening cysteine and the closing phenylalanine or tryptophan. A D gene is named only where the DNA matches it firmly. Rows may omit the clone size; those that give it use once, few, many or a size class.

TRBV5-6,.,TRBD2,TRBJ2-7,CASSLFSGVTYEQYF,TGTGCCAGCAGCTTGTTTAGCGGGGTCACCTACGAGCAGTACTTC
TRBV7-9,.,.,TRBJ2-7,CASSFGLIYEQYF,TGTGCCAGCAGCTTCGGACTTATCTACGAGCAGTACTTC
TRBV4-1,once,.,TRBJ1-2,CASSQGAQVLYGYTF,TGCGCCAGCAGCCAGGGGGCACAGGTCCTGTATGGCTACACCTTC
TRBV4-1,.,.,TRBJ2-3,CASSQAGTDTQYF,TGCGCCAGCAGCCAAGCCGGCACAGATACGCAGTATTTT
TRBV24-1,.,TRBD1,TRBJ2-1,CATSDPGQGPSEQFF,TGTGCCACCAGTGACCCCGGACAGGGGCCATCCGAGCAGTTCTTC
TRBV6-6,.,TRBD1,TRBJ1-2,CASSSGQGYGYTF,TGTGCCAGCAGCTCCGGACAGGGATATGGCTACACCTTC
TRBV28,.,.,TRBJ2-7,CASSPRQNEQYF,TGTGCCAGCAGTCCCCGACAGAACGAGCAGTACTTC
TRBV18,.,.,TRBJ1-5,CASSPDWGGNQPQHF,TGTGCCAGCTCACCCGACTGGGGAGGCAATCAGCCCCAGCATTTT
TRBV4-3,few,.,TRBJ1-1,CASSQDPGTNTEAFF,TGCGCCAGCAGCCAAGATCCAGGAACCAACACTGAAGCTTTCTTT
TRBV4-2,.,.,TRBJ2-3,CASSRGTELSTDTQYF,TGTGCCAGCAGCCGCGGGACAGAACTAAGCACAGATACGCAGTATTTT
TRBV6-5,.,TRBD1,TRBJ2-7,CASSLGQGHEQYF,TGTGCCAGCAGTCTGGGACAGGGTCACGAGCAGTACTTC
TRBV18,.,.,TRBJ1-2,CASSPGSDYGYTF,TGTGCCAGCTCACCAGGGAGCGACTATGGCTACACCTTC
TRBV5-6,.,.,TRBJ2-7,CASSLIGGSYEQYF,TGTGCCAGCAGCTTGATCGGGGGATCCTACGAGCAGTACTTC
TRBV6-6,.,.,TRBJ2-7,CASRTNSYEQYF,TGTGCCAGCAGAACCAACAGCTACGAGCAGTACTTC
TRBV30,.,.,TRBJ1-2,CAWGTTPEESYGYTF,TGTGCCTGGGGGACTACACCCGAGGAAAGCTATGGCTACACCTTC
TRBV6-5,.,.,TRBJ1-2,CASSYSLEGDYGYTF,TGTGCCAGCAGTTACTCTCTGGAGGGAGACTATGGCTACACCTTC
TRBV7-3,.,TRBD1,TRBJ1-2,CASSHSGGQSTDGYTF,TGTGCCAGCAGCCACTCCGGGGGACAGTCCACCGATGGCTACACCTTC
TRBV24-1,.,.,TRBJ2-7,CATSDPRTEAYEQYF,TGTGCCACCAGTGATCCCCGGACAGAAGCCTACGAGCAGTACTTC
TRBV3-1/TRBV3-2,.,TRBD1,TRBJ2-4,CASSHVASGGTKNIQYF,TGTGCCAGCAGCCATGTCGCCTCAGGGGGTACCAAAAACATTCAGTACTTC
TRBV7-7,few,TRBD2,TRBJ2-5,CASSNRGASGGIETQYF,TGTGCCAGCAGCAACCGCGGGGCTAGCGGGGGGATCGAGACCCAGTACTTC
TRBV14,once,TRBD2,TRBJ2-1,CASSRLAGAYNEQFF,TGTGCCAGCAGCCGACTAGCGGGGGCTTACAATGAGCAGTTCTTC
TRBV6-6,.,.,TRBJ1-1,CASSYPNTEAFF,TGTGCCAGCAGTTACCCTAACACTGAAGCTTTCTTT
TRBV5-5,.,.,TRBJ1-2,CASSITGLNPYGYTF,TGTGCCAGCAGCATAACAGGGCTGAATCCTTATGGCTACACCTTC
TRBV5-6,.,TRBD1,TRBJ1-5,CASSLGQGAVSQPQHF,TGTGCCAGCAGCTTGGGTCAGGGGGCAGTCAGTCAGCCCCAGCATTTT
TRBV10-2,.,.,TRBJ2-5,CASSLTRETQYF,TGCGCCAGCAGCCTAACTAGGGAGACCCAGTACTTC
TRBV9,.,.,TRBJ1-1,CASSVERVNTEAFF,TGTGCCAGCAGCGTAGAAAGAGTGAACACTGAAGCTTTCTTT
TRBV19,few,TRBD1,TRBJ2-1,CASRGQGLVSYNEQFF,TGTGCCAGTAGGGGACAGGGGTTGGTGTCCTACAATGAGCAGTTCTTC
TRBV5-1,.,TRBD1,TRBJ1-1,CASSLGTGMWTEAFF,TGCGCCAGCAGCTTGGGGACAGGGATGTGGACTGAAGCTTTCTTT